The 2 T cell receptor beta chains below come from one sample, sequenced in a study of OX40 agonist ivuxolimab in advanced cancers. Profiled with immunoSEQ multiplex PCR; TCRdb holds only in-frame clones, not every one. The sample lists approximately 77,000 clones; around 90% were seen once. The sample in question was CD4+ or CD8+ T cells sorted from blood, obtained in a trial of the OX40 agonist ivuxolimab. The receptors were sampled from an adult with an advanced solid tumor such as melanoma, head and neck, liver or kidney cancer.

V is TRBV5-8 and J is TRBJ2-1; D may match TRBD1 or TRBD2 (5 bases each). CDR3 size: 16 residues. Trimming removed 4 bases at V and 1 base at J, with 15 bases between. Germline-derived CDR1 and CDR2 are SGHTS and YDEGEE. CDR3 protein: CASSGRDRGSYNEQFF. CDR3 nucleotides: TGTGCCAGCAGCGGTCGGGACCGCGGGTCCTACAATGAGCAGTTCTTC.

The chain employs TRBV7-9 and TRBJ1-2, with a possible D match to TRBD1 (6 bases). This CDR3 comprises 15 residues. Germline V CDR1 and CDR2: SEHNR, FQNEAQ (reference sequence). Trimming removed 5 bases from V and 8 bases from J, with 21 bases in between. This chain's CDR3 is CASSPQGTLLGGYTF. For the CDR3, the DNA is TGTGCCAGCAGCCCACAGGGCACCCTTCTGGGCGGCTACACCTTC.